Listed here are 22 T cell receptor beta chains from one sample, sequenced in a study of shared clonotypes between healthy human individuals. TCRdb's table, derived via immunoSEQ multiplex PCR, lists solely in-frame clones and lacks some. The data contain about 2.2 million clones, around 93% of them seen just once; the ten biggest clones take up approximately 1.6%. Naivety among CD8 cells was defined by CD45RO negativity and positive CCR7 selection, thereby excluding terminally differentiated effector memory CD45RA+ cells. Sequencing was carried out using naive CD8+ T cells from PBMCs. The receptors here all came from a man younger than 30 in good health. Some clones in this sample may be carry-over from other donors' samples.

The chain combines TRBV7-9 with TRBJ2-1, with D possibly TRBD2 on 6 matching bases. Germline CDR1 SEHNR, CDR2 FQNEAQ (reference sequence). Trimming removed 0 bases at V and 10 bases at J, with 10 bases between. The CDR3 is 13 residues long. CDR3: CASSLALAIEQFF. CDR3 nucleotide sequence: TGTGCCAGCAGCTTAGCCCTAGCGATCGAGCAGTTCTTC.

This chain uses TRBV19 with TRBJ2-1; TRBD1 matches 12 bases. The CDR3 runs to 15 residues. V was clipped by 3 bases and J by 10 bases; unmatched bases: 7. CDR1 and CDR2 from the germline V gene are LNHDA and SQIVND (reference sequence). In DNA, the CDR3 is TGTGCCAGTAGTATTCAGGGACAGGGGGCTAGGGAGCAGTTCTTC. It is translated as CASSIQGQGAREQFF. Supplemented by reference TRBV19 and TRBJ2-1, the full variable domain reads DGGITQSPKYLFRKEGQNVTLSCEQNLNHDAMYWYRQDPGQGLRLIYYSQIVNDFQKGDIAEGYSVSREKKESFPLTVTSAQKNPTAFYLCASSIQGQGAREQFFGPGTRLTVL.

The chain couples TRBV28 to TRBJ1-5; 8 nucleotides match TRBD1. The V gene end was trimmed by 5 bases and the J gene end by 6 bases; junction bases not matched to a gene: 6. The germline V gene encodes CDR1 MDHEN and CDR2 SYDVKM. The CDR3 loop spans 14 amino acids. The CDR3 region has the DNA TGTGCCAGCAGTCCACAGGGGGAGGTTCAGCCCCAGCATTTT. Residues: CASSPQGEVQPQHF.

The chain uses TRBV7-6 and TRBJ2-7; D may be TRBD2 (6 bases). The CDR3 spans 16 residues. CDR1 is SGHVS and CDR2 is FNYEAQ in the germline V gene. Trimming cost V 0 bases and J 6 bases, with 18 bases left between them. The CDR3 nucleotides are TGTGCCAGCAGCTTAGCTGGGGAGGCTCTCCGCTGCGAGCAGTACTTC. Protein sequence: CASSLAGEALRCEQYF.

The chain links TRBV5-4 to TRBJ2-5, with unresolved D. Germline values: CDR1 SGHNT, CDR2 YYREEE (reference sequence). V was shortened by 0 bases and J by 0 bases, with 6 bases between the two germline ends. This CDR3 is 14 amino acids long. The CDR3 reads CASSLEDYQETQYF. The CDR3 DNA sequence: TGTGCCAGCAGCTTGGAGGATTACCAAGAGACCCAGTACTTC.

About this clone itself: One junction end disagrees with the germline gene, perhaps due to a read error. The chain is built from TRBV7-9 and TRBJ2-7; D may correspond to TRBD1 or TRBD2 (6 bases each). This CDR3 has 13 amino acids. The germline gives CDR1 SEHNR, CDR2 FQNEAQ (reference sequence). The CDR3, as DNA: TGTGCCAGCAGCCTGGGGGGCTCCGACGAGCAGTACTTC. This translates into CASSLGGSDEQYF.

This sequence joins TRBV30 and TRBJ1-1; tentative D call: TRBD1 (6 bases). CDR3 length equals 13 residues. V lost 0 bases to trimming and J lost 7 bases, with 12 bases between them. The germline V gene encodes CDR1 GTSNPN and CDR2 SVGIG (reference sequence). The CDR3 sequence is CAWSVQGWGEAFF. The CDR3 DNA sequence: TGTGCCTGGAGTGTACAGGGATGGGGTGAAGCTTTCTTT.

The rearrangement joins TRBV27 to TRBJ2-7; D ambiguous. The V gene's germline CDR1 is MNHEY and CDR2 SMNVEV (reference sequence). The CDR3 runs 16 residues. Trimming took 0 bases from V and 3 from J, leaving 15 bases between them. Here the CDR3 reads CASSLSRGHAVYEQYF. As DNA, the CDR3 is TGTGCCAGCAGTTTATCGAGAGGCCACGCGGTCTACGAGCAGTACTTC.

The rearrangement links TRBV7-2 to TRBJ2-1, with D perhaps TRBD1 (5 bases). CDR1 is SGHTA and CDR2 is FQGNSA in the germline V gene. With 5 bases removed from V and 3 bases from J, the gap between germline ends came to 14 bases. There are 15 residues in the CDR3. The CDR3 bases are TGTGCCAGCAGCCTCGACAGCCCCTTCTACAATGAGCAGTTCTTC. Amino acids: CASSLDSPFYNEQFF.

J is TRBJ2-1 and V is TRBV11-2; 11 positions agree with TRBD1. CDR3 length equals 16 residues. Germline V gene lookup returns CDR1 SGHAT and CDR2 FQNNGV. The ends lost 5 bases at V and 5 bases at J; junction bases unmatched: 8. The CDR3 DNA follows: TGTGCCAGCAGCGGCCGGGACAGGGGGAACAACAATGAGCAGTTCTTC. This translates into CASSGRDRGNNNEQFF. Full variable domain (missing parts from reference TRBV11-2 and TRBJ2-1): EAGVAQSPRYKIIEKRQSVAFWCNPISGHATLYWYQQILGQGPKLLIQFQNNGVVDDSQLPKDRFSAERLKGVDSTLKIQPAKLEDSAVYLCASSGRDRGNNNEQFFGPGTRLTVL.

As regards this clone: The sample contains more than one DNA sequence encoding this CDR3. The chain combines TRBV19 with TRBJ2-2; D gene ambiguous. Germline V CDR1 and CDR2: LNHDA, SQIVND (reference sequence). Trimming took 1 base from V and 6 from J, leaving 3 bases between them. This CDR3 region has 12 residues. The CDR3 DNA sequence: TGTGCCAGTAGTATAGGGTCCGGGGAGCTGTTTTTT. Protein: CASSIGSGELFF.

The chain is built from TRBV6-1 and TRBJ1-1, with D hard to call. The CDR3 is 15 amino acids. V was shortened by 3 bases and J by 1 base, with 12 bases between the two germline ends. Germline V gene sequence: CDR1 MNHNS, CDR2 SASEGT. This CDR3 is CASSDRPWGNTEAFF. The CDR3 DNA follows: TGTGCCAGCAGTGACCGCCCCTGGGGGAACACTGAAGCTTTCTTT.

The genes are TRBV6-5 and TRBJ1-2, with TRBD1 as a possible D gene (6 bases). CDR3 length: 14 amino acids. V was cut by 7 bases and J by 0 bases, with 12 bases left in between. Germline-derived CDR1 and CDR2 are MNHEY and SVGAGI. The CDR3: CASIRTETNYGYTF. The CDR3 nucleotides read TGTGCCAGCATCAGGACAGAGACTAACTATGGCTACACCTTC.

This clone was observed a single time. The V call is TRBV10-3, the J call TRBJ2-1; 9 nucleotides align to TRBD1. Unmatched junction bases numbered 8, after V lost 10 bases and J lost 4 bases. CDR1 and CDR2 (germline): ENHRY, SYGVKD. The CDR3 consists of 14 residues. The CDR3 protein is CATSGDRDYNEQFF. The CDR3 nucleotides read TGTGCCACCTCTGGGGACAGGGATTACAATGAGCAGTTCTTC.

This clone was recorded only once. The chain combines TRBV2 with TRBJ2-1; no definite D call. This CDR3 comprises 14 residues. The V gene lost 2 bases and the J gene lost 5 bases, with 10 bases spanning the gap. Germline CDR1 is SNHLY and CDR2 is FYNNEI. CDR3 amino acids: CASSELALDNEQFF. In DNA form, the CDR3 reads TGTGCCAGCAGTGAATTGGCCTTGGACAATGAGCAGTTCTTC.

The chain joins TRBV11-2 to TRBJ2-7; TRBD2 aligns across 7 bases. The CDR3 extends over 15 amino acids. Germline values: CDR1 SGHAT, CDR2 FQNNGV. V trimming: 3 bases; J trimming: 0 bases; junction bases outside the gene matches: 5. The CDR3 DNA reads as TGTGCCAGCAGCTTTCCCGGGACTAACTCCTACGAGCAGTACTTC. Protein product: CASSFPGTNSYEQYF.

Note on this clone: Other DNA sequences of this sample code for an identical CDR3. The rearrangement links TRBV5-8 to TRBJ1-5; D is undetermined. The germline V and J ends were trimmed by 0 bases and 0 bases, with 7 bases remaining between them. Germline loops: CDR1 SGHTS, CDR2 YDEGEE. The CDR3 spans 15 residues. The CDR3 DNA follows: TGTGCCAGCAGCTTGGACGGCTATAGCAATCAGCCCCAGCATTTT. Translated: CASSLDGYSNQPQHF. Full variable domain (outside the CDR3, taken from reference TRBV5-8 and TRBJ1-5): EAGVTQSPTHLIKTRGQQATLRCSPISGHTSVYWYQQALGLGLQFLLWYDEGEERNRGNFPPRFSGRQFPNYSSELNVNALELEDSALYLCASSLDGYSNQPQHFGDGTRLSIL.

The V call is TRBV27, the J call TRBJ2-5; TRBD1 agrees at 10 bases. The CDR3 has 16 residues. V lost 5 bases, J lost 5 bases, and 11 bases stayed unmatched. The germline V gene encodes CDR1 MNHEY and CDR2 SMNVEV (reference sequence). The CDR3 region is CASSPRGQGSGETQYF. CDR3 DNA: TGTGCCAGCAGTCCCCGGGGACAGGGGTCCGGGGAGACCCAGTACTTC.

The chain joins TRBV19 to TRBJ1-3; D is ambiguous. Trimming removed 8 bases from V and 8 bases from J, with 10 bases in between. CDR1 LNHDA and CDR2 SQIVND come from the germline V gene (reference sequence). CDR3 length equals 11 residues. The CDR3 sequence is CASPHGDTIYF. As DNA, the CDR3 is TGTGCCAGTCCACATGGGGACACCATATATTTT.

The V and J genes are TRBV7-2 and TRBJ2-2; either TRBD1 or TRBD2 may supply D (6 bases each). Per germline, CDR1 SGHTA and CDR2 FQGNSA. This CDR3 is 17 amino acids long. V was shortened by 4 bases and J by 6 bases, with 21 bases between the two germline ends. The chain's CDR3 is CASSSHGGRARAGELFF. In DNA form, the CDR3 reads TGTGCCAGCAGCTCTCACGGGGGCAGGGCCCGGGCCGGGGAGCTGTTTTTT.

The V and J genes are TRBV10-2 and TRBJ2-7; 9 positions match TRBD2. The length of the CDR3 is 15 residues. Germline V gene lookup returns CDR1 WSHSY and CDR2 SAAADI. The ends lost 0 bases at V and 3 bases at J; junction bases unmatched: 3. In nucleotides, the CDR3 is TGCGCCAGCAGTGAGTCGGGACTAGCTGGCTACGAGCAGTACTTC. Its translation: CASSESGLAGYEQYF.

V usage is TRBV18 and J usage is TRBJ2-2; 7 nucleotides agree with TRBD2. J was trimmed by 1 base and V by 6 bases; bases with no gene match: 8. Germline assignment: CDR1 KGHSH and CDR2 LQKENI. The CDR3 runs to 16 residues. CDR3 DNA: TGTGCCAGCTCCCCCACTAGCGCGAGGAACACCGGGGAGCTGTTTTTT. Its translation: CASSPTSARNTGELFF.